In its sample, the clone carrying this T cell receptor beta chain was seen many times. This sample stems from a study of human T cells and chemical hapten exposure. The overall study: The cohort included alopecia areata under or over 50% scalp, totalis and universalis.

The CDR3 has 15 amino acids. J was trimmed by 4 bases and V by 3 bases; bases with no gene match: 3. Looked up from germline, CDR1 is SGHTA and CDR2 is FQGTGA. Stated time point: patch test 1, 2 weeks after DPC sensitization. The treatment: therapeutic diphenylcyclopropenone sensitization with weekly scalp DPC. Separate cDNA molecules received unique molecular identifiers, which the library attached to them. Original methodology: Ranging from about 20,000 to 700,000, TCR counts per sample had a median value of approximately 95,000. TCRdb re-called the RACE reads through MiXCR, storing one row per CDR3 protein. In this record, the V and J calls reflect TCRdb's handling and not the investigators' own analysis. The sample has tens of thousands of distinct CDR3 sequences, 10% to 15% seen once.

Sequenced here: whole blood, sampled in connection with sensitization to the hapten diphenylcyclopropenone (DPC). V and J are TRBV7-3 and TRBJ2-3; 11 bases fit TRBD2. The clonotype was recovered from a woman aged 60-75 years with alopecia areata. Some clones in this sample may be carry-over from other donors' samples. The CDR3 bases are TGTGCCAGCAGCTTTAGCGGGGGGGCTTCAGATACGCAGTATTTT. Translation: CASSFSGGASDTQYF.